The TCR beta chain described here comes from a study of T cell changes during pregnancy in multiple sclerosis. Looked up from germline, CDR1 is KGHSH and CDR2 is LQKENI. With 3 bases removed from V and 7 bases from J, the gap between germline ends came to 15 bases. This CDR3 region has 14 residues. The protocol was immunoSEQ multiplex PCR, while the TCRdb copy is restricted to in-frame clones and leaves out a portion. Of around 57,000 clones listed, approximately 92% are singletons. V usage is TRBV18 and J usage is TRBJ1-2, with D perhaps TRBD1 (5 bases). The clonotype comes from a female donor with multiple sclerosis, enrolled in a pregnancy study. Source: CD4+ T cells from peripheral blood mononuclear cells, taken in the third trimester of pregnancy. The CDR3 DNA follows: TGTGCCAGCTCACCTATCAGGGATTTCGCTGGCTACACCTTC. Encoded protein: CASSPIRDFAGYTF.